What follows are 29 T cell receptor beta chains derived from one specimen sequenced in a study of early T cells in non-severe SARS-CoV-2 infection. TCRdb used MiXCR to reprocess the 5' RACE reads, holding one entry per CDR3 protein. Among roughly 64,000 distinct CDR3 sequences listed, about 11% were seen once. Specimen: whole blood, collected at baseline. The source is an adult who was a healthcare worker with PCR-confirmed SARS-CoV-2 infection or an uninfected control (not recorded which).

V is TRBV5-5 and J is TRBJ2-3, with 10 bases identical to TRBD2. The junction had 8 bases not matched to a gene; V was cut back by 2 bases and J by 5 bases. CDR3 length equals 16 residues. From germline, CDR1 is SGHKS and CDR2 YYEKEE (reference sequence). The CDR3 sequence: CASSFIAGGSLDTQYF. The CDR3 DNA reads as TGTGCCAGCAGCTTTATAGCGGGGGGAAGTTTAGATACGCAGTATTTT.

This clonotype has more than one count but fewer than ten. The CDR3 protein is CASSLAPGVGELFF. The CDR3 nucleotides read TGCGCCAGCAGCTTGGCCCCAGGGGTCGGGGAGCTGTTTTTT. The chain links TRBV5-1 to TRBJ2-2; a possible D gene is TRBD1 (6 bases). The germline V and J ends were trimmed by 0 bases and 7 bases, with 10 bases remaining between them. This CDR3 has 14 amino acids. CDR1 and CDR2 from the germline V gene are SGHRS and YFSETQ.

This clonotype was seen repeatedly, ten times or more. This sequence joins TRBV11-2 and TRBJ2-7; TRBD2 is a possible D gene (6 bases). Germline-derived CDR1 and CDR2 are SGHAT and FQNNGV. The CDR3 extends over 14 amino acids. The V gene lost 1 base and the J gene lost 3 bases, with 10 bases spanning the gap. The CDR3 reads CASSLGEGGYEQYF. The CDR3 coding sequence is TGTGCCAGCAGCTTAGGAGAGGGAGGCTACGAGCAGTACTTC.

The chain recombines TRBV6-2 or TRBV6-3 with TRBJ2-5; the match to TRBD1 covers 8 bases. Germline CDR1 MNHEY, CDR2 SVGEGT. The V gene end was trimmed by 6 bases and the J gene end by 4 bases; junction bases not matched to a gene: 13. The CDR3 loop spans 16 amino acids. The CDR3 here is CASSLARTGSGETQYF. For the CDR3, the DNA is TGTGCCAGCAGCCTAGCCCGGACAGGGAGTGGAGAGACCCAGTACTTC.

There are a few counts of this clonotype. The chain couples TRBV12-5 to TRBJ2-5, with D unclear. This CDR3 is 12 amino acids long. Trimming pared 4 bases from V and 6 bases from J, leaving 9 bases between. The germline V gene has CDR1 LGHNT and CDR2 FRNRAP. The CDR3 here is CASGSSPQTQYF. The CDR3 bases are TGTGCTAGTGGTTCCTCCCCACAGACCCAGTACTTC.

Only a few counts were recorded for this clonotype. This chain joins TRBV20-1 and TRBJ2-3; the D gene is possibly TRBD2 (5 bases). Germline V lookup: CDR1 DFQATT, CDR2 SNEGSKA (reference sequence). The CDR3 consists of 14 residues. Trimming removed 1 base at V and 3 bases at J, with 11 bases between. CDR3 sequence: CSARGTSRTDTQYF. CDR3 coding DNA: TGCAGTGCTAGAGGTACTAGTCGGACAGATACGCAGTATTTT.

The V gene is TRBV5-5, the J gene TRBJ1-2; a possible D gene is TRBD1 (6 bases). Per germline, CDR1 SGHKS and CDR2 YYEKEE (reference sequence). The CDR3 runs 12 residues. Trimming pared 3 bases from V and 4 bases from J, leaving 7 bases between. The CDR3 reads CASSSDSYGYTF. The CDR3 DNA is TGTGCCAGCAGCTCGGACAGCTATGGCTACACCTTC. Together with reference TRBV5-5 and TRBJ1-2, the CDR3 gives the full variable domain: DAGVTQSPTHLIKTRGQQVTLRCSPISGHKSVSWYQQVLGQGPQFIFQYYEKEERGRGNFPDRFSARQFPNYSSELNVNALLLGDSALYLCASSSDSYGYTFGSGTRLTVV.

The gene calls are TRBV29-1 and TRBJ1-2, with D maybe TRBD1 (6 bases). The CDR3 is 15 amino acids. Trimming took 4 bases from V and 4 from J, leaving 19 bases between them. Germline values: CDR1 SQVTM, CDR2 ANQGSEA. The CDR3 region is CSVGFVEGGGYGYTF. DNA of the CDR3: TGCAGCGTTGGTTTCGTGGAAGGGGGAGGCTATGGCTACACCTTC.

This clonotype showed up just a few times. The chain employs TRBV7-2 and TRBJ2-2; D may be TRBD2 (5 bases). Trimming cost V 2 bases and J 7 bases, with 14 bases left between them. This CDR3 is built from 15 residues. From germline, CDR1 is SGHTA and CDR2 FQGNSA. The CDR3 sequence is CASSLIGNDIGELFF. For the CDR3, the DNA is TGTGCCAGCAGCTTAATCGGGAACGATATCGGGGAGCTGTTTTTT.

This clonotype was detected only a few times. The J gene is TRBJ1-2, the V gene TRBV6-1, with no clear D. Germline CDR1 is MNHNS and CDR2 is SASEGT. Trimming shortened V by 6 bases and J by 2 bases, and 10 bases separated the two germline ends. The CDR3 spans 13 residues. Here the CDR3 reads CASSPEANYGYTF. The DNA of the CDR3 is TGTGCCAGCAGCCCGGAAGCCAACTATGGCTACACCTTC.

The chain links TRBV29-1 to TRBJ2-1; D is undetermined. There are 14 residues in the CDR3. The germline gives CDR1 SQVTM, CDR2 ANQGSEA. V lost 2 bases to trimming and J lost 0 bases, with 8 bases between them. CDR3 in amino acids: CSVENPVSYNEQFF. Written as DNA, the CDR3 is TGCAGCGTTGAAAACCCAGTCTCCTACAATGAGCAGTTCTTC.

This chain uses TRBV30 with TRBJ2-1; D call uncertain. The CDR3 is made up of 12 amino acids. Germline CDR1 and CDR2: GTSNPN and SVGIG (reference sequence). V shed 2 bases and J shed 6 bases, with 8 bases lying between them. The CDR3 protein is CAWSRQTNEQFF. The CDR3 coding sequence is TGTGCCTGGAGTCGGCAGACCAATGAGCAGTTCTTC. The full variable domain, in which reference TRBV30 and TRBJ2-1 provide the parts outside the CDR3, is SQTIHQWPATLVQPVGSPLSLECTVEGTSNPNLYWYRQAAGRGLQLLFYSVGIGQISSEVPQNLSASRPQDRQFILSSKKLLLSDSGFYLCAWSRQTNEQFFGPGTRLTVL.

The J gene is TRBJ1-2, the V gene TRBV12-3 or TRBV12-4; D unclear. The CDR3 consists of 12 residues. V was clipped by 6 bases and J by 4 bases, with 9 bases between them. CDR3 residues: CASSSSVYGYTF. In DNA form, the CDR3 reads TGTGCCAGCAGCTCCAGCGTCTATGGCTACACCTTC.

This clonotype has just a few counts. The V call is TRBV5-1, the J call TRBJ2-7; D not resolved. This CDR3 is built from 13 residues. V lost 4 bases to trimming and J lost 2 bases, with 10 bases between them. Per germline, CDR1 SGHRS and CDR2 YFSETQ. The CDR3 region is CASSTLGAYEQYF. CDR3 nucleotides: TGCGCCAGCAGCACCTTAGGAGCCTACGAGCAGTACTTC.

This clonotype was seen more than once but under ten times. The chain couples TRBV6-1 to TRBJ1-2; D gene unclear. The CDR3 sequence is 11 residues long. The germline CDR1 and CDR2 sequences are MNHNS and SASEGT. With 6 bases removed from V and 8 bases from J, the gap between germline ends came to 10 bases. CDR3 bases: TGTGCCAGCAGAGAGCAGTTGGGCTACACCTTC. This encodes CASREQLGYTF.

The CDR3 DNA sequence: TGTGCCAGCAGCCAGGGGACAGGGAAGGCGGACGAGCAGTACTTC. Amino acids: CASSQGTGKADEQYF. This rearrangement joins TRBV4-2 to TRBJ2-7; 9 nucleotides align to TRBD1. There are 15 residues in the CDR3. The ends lost 3 bases at V and 5 bases at J; junction bases unmatched: 8. Germline CDR1 reads LGHNA; CDR2 reads YNFKEQ.

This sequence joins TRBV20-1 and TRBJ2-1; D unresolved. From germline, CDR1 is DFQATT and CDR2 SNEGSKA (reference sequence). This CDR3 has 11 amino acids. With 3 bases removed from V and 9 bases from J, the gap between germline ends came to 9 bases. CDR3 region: CSARDLTEQFF. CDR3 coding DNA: TGCAGTGCTAGGGACCTCACTGAGCAGTTCTTC.

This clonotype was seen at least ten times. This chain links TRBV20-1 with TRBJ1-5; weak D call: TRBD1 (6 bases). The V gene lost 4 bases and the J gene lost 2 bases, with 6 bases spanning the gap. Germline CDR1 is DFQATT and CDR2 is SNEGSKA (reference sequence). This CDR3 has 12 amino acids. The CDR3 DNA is TGCAGTGCTACAGGGGGCAATCAGCCCCAGCATTTT. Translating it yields CSATGGNQPQHF.

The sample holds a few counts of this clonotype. The CDR3 here is CASSFQDRVYGYTF. CDR3 coding DNA: TGTGCCAGCAGTTTCCAGGACAGGGTCTATGGCTACACCTTC. The chain couples TRBV12-3 or TRBV12-4 to TRBJ1-2, with 8 bases aligning to TRBD1. This CDR3 has 14 residues. V was clipped by 3 bases and J by 4 bases; unmatched bases: 4.

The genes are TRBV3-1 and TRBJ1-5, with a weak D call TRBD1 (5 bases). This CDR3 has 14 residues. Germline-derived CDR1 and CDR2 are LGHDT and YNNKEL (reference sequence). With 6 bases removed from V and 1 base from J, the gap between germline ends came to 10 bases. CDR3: CASRGQGSNQPQHF. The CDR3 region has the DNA TGTGCCAGCAGAGGCCAGGGAAGCAATCAGCCCCAGCATTTT.

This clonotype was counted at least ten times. The chain's CDR3 is CASSGPPAGGYGYTF. In nucleotides, the CDR3 is TGTGCCAGCAGCGGACCACCGGCAGGGGGCTATGGCTACACCTTC. The chain couples TRBV7-2 to TRBJ1-2; TRBD1 matches 7 bases. This CDR3 region has 15 residues. The V gene end was trimmed by 5 bases and the J gene end by 4 bases; junction bases not matched to a gene: 10. Germline CDR1 SGHTA, CDR2 FQGNSA.

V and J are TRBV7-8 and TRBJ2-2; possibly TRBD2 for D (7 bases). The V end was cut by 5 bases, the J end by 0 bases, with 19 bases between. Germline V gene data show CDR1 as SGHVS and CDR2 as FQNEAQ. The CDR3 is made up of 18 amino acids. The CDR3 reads CASSPLRGPNANTGELFF. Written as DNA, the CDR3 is TGTGCCAGCAGCCCATTGCGGGGGCCCAACGCGAACACCGGGGAGCTGTTTTTT.

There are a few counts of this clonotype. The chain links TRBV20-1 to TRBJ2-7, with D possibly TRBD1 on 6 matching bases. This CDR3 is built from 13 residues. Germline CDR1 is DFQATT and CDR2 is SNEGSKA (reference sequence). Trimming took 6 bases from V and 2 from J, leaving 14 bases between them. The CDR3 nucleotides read TGCAGTGCCTCACAGGGCCCCGCCTACGAGCAGTACTTC. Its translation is CSASQGPAYEQYF.

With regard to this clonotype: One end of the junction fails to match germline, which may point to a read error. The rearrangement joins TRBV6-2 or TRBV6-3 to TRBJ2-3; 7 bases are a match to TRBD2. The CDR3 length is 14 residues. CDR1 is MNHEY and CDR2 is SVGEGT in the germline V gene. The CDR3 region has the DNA TGTGCCAGCAGACCCTCGACTAGCAGAGATACGCAGTATTTT. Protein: CASRPSTSRDTQYF.

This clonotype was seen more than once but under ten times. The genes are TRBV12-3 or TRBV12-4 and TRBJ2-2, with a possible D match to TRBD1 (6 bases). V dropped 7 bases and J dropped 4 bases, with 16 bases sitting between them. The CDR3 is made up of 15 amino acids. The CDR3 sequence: CASTLTGDGTGELFF. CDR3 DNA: TGTGCCAGCACCCTGACAGGTGACGGCACCGGGGAGCTGTTTTTT.

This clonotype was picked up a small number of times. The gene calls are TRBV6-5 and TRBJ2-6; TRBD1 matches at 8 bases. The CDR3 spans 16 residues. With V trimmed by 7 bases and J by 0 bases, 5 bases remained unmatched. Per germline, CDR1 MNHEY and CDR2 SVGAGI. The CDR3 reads CASTGQGLSGANVLTF. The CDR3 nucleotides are TGTGCCAGCACTGGACAGGGCCTCTCTGGGGCCAACGTCCTGACTTTC.

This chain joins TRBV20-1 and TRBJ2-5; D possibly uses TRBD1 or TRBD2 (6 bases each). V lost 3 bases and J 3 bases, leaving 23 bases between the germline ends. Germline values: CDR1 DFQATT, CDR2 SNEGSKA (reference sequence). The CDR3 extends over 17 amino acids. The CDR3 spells CSASLWGAPLNEETQYF. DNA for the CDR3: TGCAGTGCTAGTCTCTGGGGGGCTCCCCTAAATGAAGAGACCCAGTACTTC.

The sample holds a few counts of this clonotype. CDR3 DNA: TGTGCCAGCTCACTTCGGACTAGCGGGGGCAATGAGCAGTTCTTC. Its translation is CASSLRTSGGNEQFF. This rearrangement joins TRBV18 to TRBJ2-1; 13 nucleotides agree with TRBD2. Looked up from germline, CDR1 is KGHSH and CDR2 is LQKENI. This CDR3 spans 15 amino acids. The ends lost 4 bases at V and 6 bases at J; junction bases unmatched: 3.

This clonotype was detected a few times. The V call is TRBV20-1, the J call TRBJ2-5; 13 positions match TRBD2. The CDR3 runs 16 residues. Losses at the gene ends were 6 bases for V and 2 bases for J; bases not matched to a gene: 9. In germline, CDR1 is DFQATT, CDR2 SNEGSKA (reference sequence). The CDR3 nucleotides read TGCAGTGCCCGTTGGACTAGCGGGGGACGACAAGAGACCCAGTACTTC. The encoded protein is CSARWTSGGRQETQYF.